Presented here are 21 T cell receptor beta chains from one specimen sequenced in a study of cytomegalovirus exposure and HLA in healthy donors. With 60 Vbeta and 13 Jbeta primers, the PCR was carried out. Only in-frame clones appear in the TCRdb table, and some are missing; sequencing was by immunoSEQ multiplex PCR. Its table records tens of thousands of clones. Material: PBMCs. The source of these receptors is a woman in her forties in good health and CMV-seropositive.

The V and J genes are TRBV7-6 and TRBJ1-1, with 8 bases lining up with TRBD1. The CDR3 extends over 14 amino acids. The junction had 2 bases not matched to a gene; V was cut back by 1 base and J by 4 bases. The germline CDR1 and CDR2 sequences are SGHVS and FNYEAQ. The CDR3 bases are TGTGCCAGCAGCTTAGGGACAGGGAGCACTGAAGCTTTCTTT. It codes for CASSLGTGSTEAFF.

The J gene is TRBJ1-2, the V gene TRBV18; the D gene is possibly TRBD1 (6 bases). Germline V gene lookup returns CDR1 KGHSH and CDR2 LQKENI. V was pared by 5 bases and J by 0 bases, with 16 bases between. The CDR3 runs to 16 residues. This CDR3 is CASSSFRQVSNYGYTF. CDR3 in DNA: TGTGCCAGCTCATCCTTCCGACAGGTATCTAACTATGGCTACACCTTC.

This chain links TRBV7-9 with TRBJ1-1; 7 bases map to TRBD1. Germline assignment: CDR1 SEHNR and CDR2 FQNEAQ (reference sequence). V gave up 4 bases and J gave up 4 bases; unmatched junction bases: 3. The CDR3 covers 13 residues. The CDR3, as DNA: TGTGCCAGCAGCTGGACAGGCGGCACTGAAGCTTTCTTT. It yields the protein CASSWTGGTEAFF.

The rearrangement uses TRBV2 and TRBJ1-5; TRBD1 agrees at 11 bases. Germline CDR1 reads SNHLY; CDR2 reads FYNNEI. With V trimmed by 6 bases and J by 4 bases, 5 bases remained unmatched. The CDR3 length is 15 residues. The CDR3: CASRRDRGSNQPQHF. In DNA form, the CDR3 reads TGTGCCAGCAGAAGGGACAGGGGGAGTAATCAGCCCCAGCATTTT.

This chain joins TRBV12-5 and TRBJ2-1; tentative D call: TRBD2 (6 bases). The V end was cut by 7 bases, the J end by 1 base, with 14 bases between. The germline gives CDR1 LGHNT, CDR2 FRNRAP. This CDR3 contains 15 residues. The CDR3 spells CASAYGGYSYNEQFF. CDR3 in DNA: TGTGCTAGTGCCTACGGGGGTTATTCCTACAATGAGCAGTTCTTC.

The V and J genes are TRBV4-1 and TRBJ1-1, with a weak D call TRBD1 (5 bases). This CDR3 comprises 15 residues. Germline CDR1 and CDR2: MGHRA and YSYEKL. Trimming took off 1 base at V and 2 bases at J, with 11 bases between the two ends. CDR3 sequence: CASSQGNRRNTEAFF. CDR3 bases: TGCGCCAGCAGCCAAGGAAACAGGAGAAACACTGAAGCTTTCTTT.

This chain's CDR3 is CASSPRGGTGNTIYF. The CDR3, as DNA: TGTGCCAGCAGCCCCAGAGGAGGTACTGGAAACACCATATATTTT. This chain links TRBV9 with TRBJ1-3; D remains unclear. CDR3 length: 15 amino acids. Germline CDR1 reads SGDLS; CDR2 reads YYNGEE. Trimming removed 4 bases at V and 2 bases at J, with 13 bases between.

This rearrangement joins TRBV10-3 to TRBJ2-2, with TRBD1 as a possible D gene (7 bases). This CDR3 comprises 20 residues. The germline V gene encodes CDR1 ENHRY and CDR2 SYGVKD. Deletions cut 7 bases from V and 0 bases from J, with 27 bases between. CDR3 region: CAIIYRGLYPTIANTGELFF. The CDR3 DNA is TGTGCCATCATCTACAGGGGACTCTACCCCACGATTGCGAACACCGGGGAGCTGTTTTTT.

J is TRBJ1-1 and V is TRBV5-1; a possible D gene is TRBD1 (5 bases). Germline V lookup: CDR1 SGHRS, CDR2 YFSETQ. Trimming took 4 bases from V and 1 from J, leaving 11 bases between them. There are 14 residues in the CDR3. The CDR3, as DNA: TGCGCCAGCAGCCTCCGACAGCCGAACACTGAAGCTTTCTTT. This sequence encodes CASSLRQPNTEAFF.

The chain is built from TRBV7-8 and TRBJ2-6; 9 nucleotides line up with TRBD1. In germline, CDR1 is SGHVS, CDR2 FQNEAQ. The CDR3 has 17 residues. V lost 6 bases and J lost 1; bases outside the gene matches: 7. The CDR3 DNA is TGTGCCAGCAGTAGGACAGGGGTTGTGTCTGGGGCCAACGTCCTGACTTTC. Protein sequence: CASSRTGVVSGANVLTF.

The rearrangement joins TRBV29-1 to TRBJ2-2, with D possibly being TRBD1 (5 bases). CDR1 is SQVTM and CDR2 is ANQGSEA in the germline V gene. This CDR3 spans 16 amino acids. V lost 1 base and J 3 bases, leaving 15 bases between the germline ends. CDR3 nucleotide sequence: TGCAGCGTTGAAGGGGGAAAGGACATGTACACCGGGGAGCTGTTTTTT. Protein product: CSVEGGKDMYTGELFF.

V and J are TRBV28 and TRBJ1-1; 8 nucleotides align to TRBD1. The CDR3 covers 19 residues. Germline values: CDR1 MDHEN, CDR2 SYDVKM. The ends lost 3 bases at V and 0 bases at J; junction bases unmatched: 15. CDR3 in amino acids: CASSFLWGRTGIMNTEAFF. CDR3 nucleotide sequence: TGTGCCAGCAGTTTTCTCTGGGGTCGGACAGGGATAATGAACACTGAAGCTTTCTTT.

The chain is built from TRBV27 and TRBJ2-5; D is ambiguous. The ends were cut back, 2 bases at V and 7 bases at J, with 5 bases in the middle. The CDR3 covers 11 residues. The germline gives CDR1 MNHEY, CDR2 SMNVEV (reference sequence). The CDR3 protein is CASSLGRTQYF. In DNA, the CDR3 is TGTGCCAGCAGTTTAGGGCGGACCCAGTACTTC.

The chain is built from TRBV6-1 and TRBJ2-1; D remains unclear. The CDR3 length is 15 residues. CDR1 is MNHNS, CDR2 SASEGT, per germline. V gave up 2 bases and J gave up 5 bases, with 13 bases separating them. CDR3 region: CASSESLAIDNEQFF. The CDR3 nucleotides read TGTGCCAGCAGTGAATCCCTTGCCATAGACAATGAGCAGTTCTTC.

V usage is TRBV13 and J usage is TRBJ2-2; unclear D gene. This CDR3 region has 12 residues. Per the germline V gene, CDR1 is PRHDT and CDR2 is FYEKMQ (reference sequence). V was pared by 6 bases and J by 5 bases, with 7 bases between. CDR3 in amino acids: CASSLRTGELFF. For the CDR3, the DNA is TGTGCCAGCAGTTTGCGTACCGGGGAGCTGTTTTTT.

The rearrangement uses TRBV19 and TRBJ2-7; 9 bases line up with TRBD1. Germline lookup yields CDR1 LNHDA and CDR2 SQIVND (reference sequence). CDR3 length: 15 residues. J was trimmed by 3 bases and V by 5 bases; bases with no gene match: 8. In nucleotides, the CDR3 is TGTGCCAGTAGTCGACACGTGACAGGGGGCTACGAGCAGTACTTC. It yields the protein CASSRHVTGGYEQYF.

The chain recombines TRBV27 with TRBJ2-3; TRBD2 matches 10 bases. From germline, CDR1 is MNHEY and CDR2 SMNVEV (reference sequence). The CDR3 runs to 18 residues. After removal of 2 bases from V and 4 bases from J, the junction contained 12 bases not matched to a gene. CDR3 protein: CASSLGPILAGRADTQYF. CDR3 coding DNA: TGTGCCAGCAGTTTAGGCCCAATACTAGCGGGAAGAGCAGATACGCAGTATTTT.

This chain uses TRBV6-6 with TRBJ2-7, with D possibly TRBD1 on 5 matching bases. V lost 6 bases, J lost 2 bases, and 17 bases lay in between. Germline CDR1 is MNHNY and CDR2 is SVGAGI (reference sequence). The CDR3 consists of 15 residues. The CDR3 loop reads CASSPPQVPAYEQYF. DNA for the CDR3: TGTGCCAGCAGCCCCCCACAGGTACCCGCCTACGAGCAGTACTTC.

The V and J genes are TRBV28 and TRBJ2-1; tentative D call: TRBD2 (5 bases). Trimming shortened V by 5 bases and J by 0 bases, and 26 bases separated the two germline ends. Germline lookup yields CDR1 MDHEN and CDR2 SYDVKM. This CDR3 is built from 20 residues. The chain's CDR3 is CASSPYPPGPTMRSYNEQFF. The DNA of the CDR3 is TGTGCCAGCAGTCCCTATCCCCCGGGCCCGACTATGCGCTCCTACAATGAGCAGTTCTTC.

The V gene is TRBV5-5, the J gene TRBJ2-7; D is unresolved. V gave up 2 bases and J gave up 2 bases, with 14 bases separating them. Germline V gene lookup returns CDR1 SGHKS and CDR2 YYEKEE (reference sequence). CDR3 size: 15 residues. The CDR3 here is CASSLSPQIPYEQYF. CDR3 bases: TGTGCCAGCAGCTTAAGTCCCCAGATCCCCTACGAGCAGTACTTC.

This chain links TRBV5-1 with TRBJ1-6, with 10 nucleotides matching TRBD1. V lost 0 bases to trimming and J lost 9 bases; unmatched junction nucleotides: 3. The CDR3 length is 15 residues. Germline V gene lookup returns CDR1 SGHRS and CDR2 YFSETQ. CDR3 in amino acids: CASSLVGQGFSPLHF. CDR3 bases: TGCGCCAGCAGCTTGGTGGGACAGGGGTTTTCACCCCTCCACTTT.